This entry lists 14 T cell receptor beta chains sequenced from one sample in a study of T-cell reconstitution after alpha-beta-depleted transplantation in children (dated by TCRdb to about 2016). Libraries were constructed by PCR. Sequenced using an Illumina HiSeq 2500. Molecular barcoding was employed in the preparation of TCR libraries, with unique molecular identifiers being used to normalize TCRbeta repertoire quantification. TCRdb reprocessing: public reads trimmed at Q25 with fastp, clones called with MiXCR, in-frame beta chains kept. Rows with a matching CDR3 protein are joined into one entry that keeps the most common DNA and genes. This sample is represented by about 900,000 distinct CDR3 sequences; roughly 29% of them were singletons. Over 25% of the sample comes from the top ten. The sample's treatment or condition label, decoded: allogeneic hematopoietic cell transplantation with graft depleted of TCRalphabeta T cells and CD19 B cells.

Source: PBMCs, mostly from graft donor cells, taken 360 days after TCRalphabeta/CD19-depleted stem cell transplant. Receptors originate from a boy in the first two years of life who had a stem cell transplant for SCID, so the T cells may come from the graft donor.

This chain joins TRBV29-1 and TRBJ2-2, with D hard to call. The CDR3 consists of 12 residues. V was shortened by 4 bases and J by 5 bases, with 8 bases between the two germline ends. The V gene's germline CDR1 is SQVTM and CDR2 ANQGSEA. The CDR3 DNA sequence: TGCAGCGTTGCTTACAGAACCGGGGAGCTGTTTTTT. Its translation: CSVAYRTGELFF.

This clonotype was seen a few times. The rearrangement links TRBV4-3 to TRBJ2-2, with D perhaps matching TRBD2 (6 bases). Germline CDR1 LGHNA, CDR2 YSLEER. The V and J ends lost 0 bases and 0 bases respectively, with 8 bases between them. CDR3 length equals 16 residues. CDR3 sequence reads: CASSQEAGPNTGELFF. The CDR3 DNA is TGCGCCAGCAGCCAAGAGGCGGGGCCGAACACCGGGGAGCTGTTTTTT.

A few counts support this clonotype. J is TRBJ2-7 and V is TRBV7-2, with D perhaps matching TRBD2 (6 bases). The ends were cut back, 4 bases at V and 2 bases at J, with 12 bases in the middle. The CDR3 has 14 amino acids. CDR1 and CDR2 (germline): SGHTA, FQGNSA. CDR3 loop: CASSSDTGAYEQYF. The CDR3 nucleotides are TGTGCCAGCAGCTCCGATACGGGGGCCTACGAGCAGTACTTC.

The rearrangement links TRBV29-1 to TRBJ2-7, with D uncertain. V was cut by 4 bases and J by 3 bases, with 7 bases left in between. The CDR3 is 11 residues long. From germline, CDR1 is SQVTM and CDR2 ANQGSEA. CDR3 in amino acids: CSVATHYEQYF. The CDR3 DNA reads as TGCAGCGTTGCCACCCACTACGAGCAGTACTTC.

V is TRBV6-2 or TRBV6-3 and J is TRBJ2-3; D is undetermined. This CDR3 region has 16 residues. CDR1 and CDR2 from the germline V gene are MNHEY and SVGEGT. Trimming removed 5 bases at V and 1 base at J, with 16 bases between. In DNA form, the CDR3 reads TGTGCCAGCAGTATTCTCCGGACGGCCCGCACAGATACGCAGTATTTT. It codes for CASSILRTARTDTQYF.

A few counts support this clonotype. The CDR3 protein is CASSIRTSYYEQYF. The CDR3 DNA reads TGTGCCAGTAGTATTCGGACTAGTTACTACGAGCAGTACTTC. V gene TRBV19 combines with J gene TRBJ2-7, with 7 bases matching TRBD2. The V gene end was trimmed by 3 bases and the J gene end by 3 bases; junction bases not matched to a gene: 5. Germline assignment: CDR1 LNHDA and CDR2 SQIVND (reference sequence). The CDR3 spans 14 residues.

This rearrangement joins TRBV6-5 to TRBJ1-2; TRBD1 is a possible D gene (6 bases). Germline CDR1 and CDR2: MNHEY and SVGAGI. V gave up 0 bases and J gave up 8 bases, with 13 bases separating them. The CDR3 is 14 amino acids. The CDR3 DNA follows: TGTGCCAGCAGTTACTCGCCGGGACAAAGGGGCTACACCTTC. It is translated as CASSYSPGQRGYTF.

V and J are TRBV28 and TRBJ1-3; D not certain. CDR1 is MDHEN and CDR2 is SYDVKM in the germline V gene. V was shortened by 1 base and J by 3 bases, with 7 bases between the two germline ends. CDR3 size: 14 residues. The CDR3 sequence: CASSLYGVGNTIYF. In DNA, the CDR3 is TGTGCCAGCAGTTTATATGGGGTTGGAAACACCATATATTTT.

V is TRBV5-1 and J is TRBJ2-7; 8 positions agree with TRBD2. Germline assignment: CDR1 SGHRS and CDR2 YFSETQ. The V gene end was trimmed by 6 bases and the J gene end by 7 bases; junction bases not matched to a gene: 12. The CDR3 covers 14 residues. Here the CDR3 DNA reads TGCGCCAGCACCCGTGGTACGGGACTAGGGGAGCAGTACTTC. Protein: CASTRGTGLGEQYF.

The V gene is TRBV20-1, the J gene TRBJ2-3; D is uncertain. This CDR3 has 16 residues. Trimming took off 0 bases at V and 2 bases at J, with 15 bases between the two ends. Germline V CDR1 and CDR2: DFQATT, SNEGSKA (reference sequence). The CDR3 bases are TGCAGTGCTAGAGATGGTCACTCCTTGGTCACAGATACGCAGTATTTT. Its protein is CSARDGHSLVTDTQYF.

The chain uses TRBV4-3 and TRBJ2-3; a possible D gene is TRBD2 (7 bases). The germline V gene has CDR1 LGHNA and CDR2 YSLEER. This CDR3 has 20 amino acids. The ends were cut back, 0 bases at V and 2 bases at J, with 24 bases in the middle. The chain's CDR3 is CASSQDHGRRGGRYTDTQYF. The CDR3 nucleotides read TGCGCCAGCAGCCAAGATCACGGAAGGAGGGGGGGCCGGTACACAGATACGCAGTATTTT.

The CDR3 DNA sequence: TGTGCCTGGAGTGTAGTAGCGGTCCAAGAGACCCAGTACTTC. Translation gives CAWSVVAVQETQYF. The chain has TRBV30 and TRBJ2-5, with a possible D match to TRBD2 (6 bases). V dropped 0 bases and J dropped 1 base, with 9 bases sitting between them. This CDR3 has 14 amino acids. CDR1 is GTSNPN and CDR2 is SVGIG in the germline V gene (reference sequence).

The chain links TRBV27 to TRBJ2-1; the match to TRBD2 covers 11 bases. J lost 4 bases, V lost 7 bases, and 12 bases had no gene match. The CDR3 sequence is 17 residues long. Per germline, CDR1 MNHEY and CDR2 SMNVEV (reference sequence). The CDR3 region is CASTRSGLAVPYNEQFF. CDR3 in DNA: TGTGCCAGCACCAGATCGGGACTAGCGGTTCCATACAATGAGCAGTTCTTC.

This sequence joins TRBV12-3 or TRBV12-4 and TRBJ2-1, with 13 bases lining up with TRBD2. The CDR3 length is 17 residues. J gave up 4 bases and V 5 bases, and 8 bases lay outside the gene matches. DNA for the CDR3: TGTGCCAGCAGTACCTTGGGACTAGCGGGGCGATACAATGAGCAGTTCTTC. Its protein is CASSTLGLAGRYNEQFF.